The 32 T cell receptor beta chains below come from one sample, sequenced in a study of T-cell memory formation after mild COVID-19. TCRdb re-derived calls from the 5' RACE reads in MiXCR, one entry per CDR3 protein. This sample yields about 410,000 distinct CDR3 sequences, of which around 22% are seen a single time; about an eighth belongs to the top ten. Input material: PBMCs or a T cell subset sorted from them (not recorded which). These receptors originate from an adult woman who had mild COVID-19 (a few samples of this study predate the infection). Cell type and time point are not known.

The chain couples TRBV11-2 to TRBJ1-2, with TRBD1 as a possible D gene (6 bases). There are 15 residues in the CDR3. V gave up 1 base and J gave up 4 bases, with 13 bases separating them. Germline values: CDR1 SGHAT, CDR2 FQNNGV. DNA of the CDR3: TGTGCCAGCAGCTTAGTCCAGGGGAAAGGCTATGGCTACACCTTC. Protein: CASSLVQGKGYGYTF.

This clonotype came up once. The genes are TRBV24-1 and TRBJ2-3; D not resolved. Trimming pared 4 bases from V and 0 bases from J, leaving 13 bases between. The germline CDR1 and CDR2 sequences are KGHDR and SFDVKD. This CDR3 is built from 16 residues. The DNA for the CDR3 is TGTGCCACCAGTGACAAGGCAGGTCCTAGCACAGATACGCAGTATTTT. Amino acids: CATSDKAGPSTDTQYF.

This clonotype was observed a handful of times. The chain joins TRBV6-5 to TRBJ2-7; D may match TRBD1 or TRBD2 (6 bases each). The CDR3 runs to 13 residues. Germline V gives CDR1 MNHEY, CDR2 SVGAGI. The ends were cut back, 5 bases at V and 6 bases at J, with 14 bases in the middle. The DNA for the CDR3 is TGTGCCAGCAGTGCATCCAGGGGAGGCGAGCAGTACTTC. Its protein is CASSASRGGEQYF.

This chain joins TRBV29-1 and TRBJ2-1, with TRBD2 matching 10 bases. V lost 6 bases, J lost 8 bases, and 10 bases stayed unmatched. The CDR3 runs 14 residues. CDR1 is SQVTM, CDR2 ANQGSEA, per germline. Here the CDR3 reads CSVGPSGSSHEQFF. CDR3 sequence (DNA): TGCAGCGTGGGGCCTAGCGGGAGTAGCCATGAGCAGTTCTTC.

Written as DNA, the CDR3 is TGTGCCAGCAGCTCCTCCTTGGCGGGAGACCCTCCGTTCTACGAGCAGTACTTC. It yields the protein CASSSSLAGDPPFYEQYF. The chain carries TRBV7-9 and TRBJ2-7, with 7 bases that match TRBD2. V shed 4 bases and J 3 bases; nucleotides not matched to a gene: 18. CDR3 length equals 18 residues. Germline V gives CDR1 SEHNR, CDR2 FQNEAQ (reference sequence).

This clonotype was detected a few times. This chain connects TRBV10-3 to TRBJ2-3; 10 bases agree with TRBD2. V shed 5 bases and J 2 bases; nucleotides not matched to a gene: 7. CDR3 length: 16 amino acids. Germline V gives CDR1 ENHRY, CDR2 SYGVKD. This CDR3 is CAISRVLAGSTDTQYF. In nucleotides, the CDR3 is TGTGCCATCAGTCGAGTACTAGCGGGATCCACAGATACGCAGTATTTT.

The rearrangement links TRBV7-6 to TRBJ2-7; maybe TRBD1 (5 bases). With 2 bases removed from V and 0 bases from J, the gap between germline ends came to 17 bases. The CDR3 runs to 17 residues. The V gene's germline CDR1 is SGHVS and CDR2 FNYEAQ. CDR3 in DNA: TGTGCCAGCAGCTTATCGTCCCCAGGGCCGTTCTCCTACGAGCAGTACTTC. Translation: CASSLSSPGPFSYEQYF.

This clonotype was seen more than once but under ten times. The chain couples TRBV7-9 to TRBJ2-1; a possible D gene is TRBD1 (6 bases). From germline, CDR1 is SEHNR and CDR2 FQNEAQ (reference sequence). V dropped 5 bases and J dropped 10 bases, with 12 bases sitting between them. CDR3 size: 12 residues. The CDR3 DNA is TGTGCCAGCAGCCCGGGACATCTCGAGCAGTTCTTC. Protein: CASSPGHLEQFF.

A few counts support this clonotype. The V call is TRBV20-1, the J call TRBJ2-1; maybe TRBD1 (6 bases). This CDR3 contains 16 residues. From germline, CDR1 is DFQATT and CDR2 SNEGSKA (reference sequence). Trimming left V 5 bases short and J 7 bases short, with 24 bases between. The CDR3 DNA reads TGCAGTGCTCCCCCACCCTGGGGGCGAGAGCGGAATGAGCAGTTCTTC. It codes for CSAPPPWGRERNEQFF.

This clonotype was found a few times. This chain uses TRBV9 with TRBJ2-1; D remains unclear. The V gene's germline CDR1 is SGDLS and CDR2 YYNGEE. This CDR3 contains 16 residues. Trimming cost V 1 base and J 0 bases, with 11 bases left between them. The CDR3 reads CASSVSQAFSYNEQFF. The CDR3 DNA follows: TGTGCCAGCAGCGTAAGCCAAGCCTTCTCCTACAATGAGCAGTTCTTC.

The chain uses TRBV25-1 and TRBJ2-7, with 11 bases matching TRBD1. V lost 1 base to trimming and J lost 3 bases; unmatched junction nucleotides: 2. CDR1 and CDR2 (germline): MGHDK, SYGVNS. This CDR3 region has 15 residues. In DNA, the CDR3 is TGTGCCAGCAGTGAATCGGGGACAGGGGGCTACGAGCAGTACTTC. Translated, it gives CASSESGTGGYEQYF.

The chain recombines TRBV10-3 with TRBJ2-1; 11 bases agree with TRBD2. V lost 3 bases and J lost 0; bases outside the gene matches: 4. Germline loops: CDR1 ENHRY, CDR2 SYGVKD. The length of the CDR3 is 17 residues. Written as DNA, the CDR3 is TGTGCCATCAGTGATACTAGCGGGAGCTTCTCCTACAATGAGCAGTTCTTC. It translates to CAISDTSGSFSYNEQFF.

The chain has TRBV29-1 and TRBJ2-3; D may be TRBD2 (7 bases). Germline CDR1 is SQVTM and CDR2 is ANQGSEA. Trimming removed 5 bases from V and 2 bases from J, with 11 bases in between. The CDR3 spans 13 residues. CDR3 nucleotide sequence: TGCAGCGTTCAGGGGAGGGTCACAGATACGCAGTATTTT. The encoded protein is CSVQGRVTDTQYF.

The rearrangement uses TRBV20-1 and TRBJ1-5; D remains unclear. Between the trimmed V and J ends, which lost 1 base and 1 base, there was a span of 20 bases. The CDR3 sequence is 18 residues long. Germline-derived CDR1 and CDR2 are DFQATT and SNEGSKA (reference sequence). The CDR3 loop reads CSARVAGLLVGSNQPQHF. The CDR3 nucleotides read TGCAGTGCTAGAGTGGCAGGTCTTCTGGTGGGGAGCAATCAGCCCCAGCATTTT.

The chain carries TRBV7-9 and TRBJ2-1; unclear D gene. The germline gives CDR1 SEHNR, CDR2 FQNEAQ (reference sequence). The CDR3 has 13 residues. V was pared by 7 bases and J by 5 bases, with 12 bases between. CDR3 residues: CASTIAAHNEQFF. The CDR3 DNA reads as TGTGCCAGCACCATAGCTGCCCACAATGAGCAGTTCTTC.

This clonotype was counted a few times. The V gene is TRBV6-5, the J gene TRBJ2-7; no reliable D call. CDR1 is MNHEY and CDR2 is SVGAGI in the germline V gene. V was clipped by 7 bases and J by 0 bases, with 10 bases between them. This CDR3 spans 13 amino acids. CDR3 sequence (DNA): TGTGCCAGCACCGCCCCTGCCTCCTACGAGCAGTACTTC. Encoded protein: CASTAPASYEQYF.

This clonotype has a handful of counts. The chain is built from TRBV6-5 and TRBJ2-7, with D possibly matching TRBD2 (6 bases). CDR1 MNHEY and CDR2 SVGAGI come from the germline V gene. This CDR3 comprises 13 residues. V gave up 7 bases and J gave up 3 bases, with 13 bases separating them. CDR3 sequence: CASTPGSGYEQYF. The CDR3 nucleotides are TGTGCCAGCACCCCGGGTAGCGGCTACGAGCAGTACTTC.

This clonotype was found a few times. V is TRBV6-5 and J is TRBJ1-6, with D hard to call. Trimming left V 3 bases short and J 9 bases short, with 12 bases between. The CDR3 sequence is 14 residues long. From germline, CDR1 is MNHEY and CDR2 SVGAGI. The CDR3 is CASSYEGISSPLHF. As DNA, the CDR3 is TGTGCCAGCAGTTATGAAGGGATTTCTTCACCCCTCCACTTT.

The chain employs TRBV18 and TRBJ2-3; 9 positions agree with TRBD1. The CDR3 loop spans 14 amino acids. Germline CDR1 is KGHSH and CDR2 is LQKENI. The J segment lost 6 bases and the V segment lost 1 base, leaving 2 bases of the junction unmatched. The CDR3 here is CASSPRTGDDTQYF. DNA for the CDR3: TGTGCCAGCTCACCACGGACAGGGGACGATACGCAGTATTTT.

The chain is built from TRBV12-3 or TRBV12-4 and TRBJ1-1, with D possibly being TRBD1 (5 bases). Trimming took 6 bases from V and 6 from J, leaving 14 bases between them. The CDR3 extends over 13 amino acids. CDR3 nucleotides: TGTGCCAGCAGGTCCACGAGGGGCTCTGAAGCTTTCTTT. Amino acid sequence: CASRSTRGSEAFF.

The rearrangement uses TRBV7-2 and TRBJ2-5; TRBD1 aligns across 12 bases. Germline trimming cut 2 bases from V and 4 bases from J; bases unmatched to any gene: 5. From germline, CDR1 is SGHTA and CDR2 FQGNSA. The CDR3 covers 16 residues. This chain's CDR3 is CASSLRGQGASETQYF. The CDR3 nucleotides are TGTGCCAGCAGCTTAAGGGGACAGGGGGCCTCAGAGACCCAGTACTTC.

The chain combines TRBV7-3 with TRBJ2-7; D may be TRBD1 (7 bases). The CDR3 has 18 amino acids. Germline V CDR1 and CDR2: SGHTA, FQGTGA. Between the trimmed V and J ends, which lost 8 bases and 3 bases, there was a span of 29 bases. The CDR3 protein is CASRYLLGTDRVYYEQYF. The CDR3 DNA sequence: TGTGCCAGCCGATACCTCCTGGGGACTGACAGGGTCTACTACGAGCAGTACTTC.

The chain uses TRBV7-9 and TRBJ2-3; D might be TRBD1 or TRBD2, each matching 5 bases. Trimming removed 8 bases at V and 5 bases at J, with 5 bases between. Per germline, CDR1 SEHNR and CDR2 FQNEAQ (reference sequence). The CDR3 consists of 10 residues. The CDR3 DNA follows: TGTGCCAGCGGGGGAGATACGCAGTATTTT. Translation gives CASGGDTQYF.

The chain couples TRBV7-3 to TRBJ2-2; 11 nucleotides match TRBD2. The CDR3 totals 17 residues. V dropped 4 bases and J dropped 5; count of bases not matched to a gene: 9. Germline values: CDR1 SGHTA, CDR2 FQGTGA. The CDR3 DNA reads as TGTGCCAGCAGCTCCATTCCGTGGACTAGCGGGACCGGGGAGCTGTTTTTT. It translates to CASSSIPWTSGTGELFF.

This clonotype has a handful of counts. The chain links TRBV5-1 to TRBJ1-6; no clear D gene. Looked up from germline, CDR1 is SGHRS and CDR2 is YFSETQ. Trimming stripped 2 bases from V and 3 bases from J, with 9 bases between. The CDR3 is 15 residues long. CDR3 bases: TGCGCCAGCAGCTTCTACGGACGCTATAATTCACCCCTCCACTTT. Translation gives CASSFYGRYNSPLHF.

The chain joins TRBV3-1 to TRBJ2-5; 8 bases map to TRBD2. The germline gives CDR1 LGHDT, CDR2 YNNKEL (reference sequence). The CDR3 has 16 amino acids. J lost 1 base, V lost 1 base, and 5 bases had no gene match. This CDR3 reads CASSQGYGGAQETQYF. For the CDR3, the DNA is TGTGCCAGCAGCCAAGGATACGGGGGGGCCCAAGAGACCCAGTACTTC.

This clonotype was counted between two and nine times. The V and J genes are TRBV20-1 and TRBJ1-5; D uncertain. Trimming removed 3 bases from V and 0 bases from J, with 12 bases in between. This CDR3 spans 15 amino acids. Germline V gene data show CDR1 as DFQATT and CDR2 as SNEGSKA (reference sequence). As DNA, the CDR3 is TGCAGTGCTAGGCGTGAGGCTCGTAGCAATCAGCCCCAGCATTTT. Translation gives CSARREARSNQPQHF.

J is TRBJ2-5 and V is TRBV6-2 or TRBV6-3; TRBD2 matches at 10 bases. CDR3 length equals 16 residues. J lost 5 bases, V lost 2 bases, and 8 bases had no gene match. Germline CDR1 and CDR2: MNHEY and SVGEGT. The CDR3 protein is CASSYDTSGTVETQYF. DNA for the CDR3: TGTGCCAGCAGTTACGATACTAGCGGGACGGTCGAGACCCAGTACTTC.

A few counts support this clonotype. This rearrangement joins TRBV12-3 or TRBV12-4 to TRBJ1-5; TRBD1 aligns across 7 bases. This CDR3 is built from 15 residues. Unmatched junction bases numbered 5, after V lost 5 bases and J lost 1 base. The CDR3 DNA follows: TGTGCCAGCAGTCCGACAGGGCTAAGCAATCAGCCCCAGCATTTT. Encoded protein: CASSPTGLSNQPQHF.

This clonotype was seen more than once but under ten times. The rearrangement joins TRBV5-1 to TRBJ2-1; D is perhaps TRBD2 (6 bases). CDR1 is SGHRS, CDR2 YFSETQ, per germline. V was trimmed by 0 bases and J by 6 bases, leaving 13 bases between them. This CDR3 comprises 15 residues. CDR3 sequence: CASSLDGGPFNEQFF. CDR3 DNA sequence: TGCGCCAGCAGCTTGGACGGGGGTCCTTTCAATGAGCAGTTCTTC.

This clonotype came up a few times. V is TRBV9 and J is TRBJ1-2, with TRBD1 identical over 7 bases. The CDR3 consists of 13 residues. Per germline, CDR1 SGDLS and CDR2 YYNGEE. V dropped 0 bases and J dropped 6; count of bases not matched to a gene: 2. This CDR3 is CASSVAGGDGYTF. As DNA, the CDR3 is TGTGCCAGCAGCGTAGCAGGGGGTGATGGCTACACCTTC.

The V call is TRBV15, the J call TRBJ2-5; D uncertain. The V and J ends lost 1 base and 5 bases respectively, with 8 bases between them. This CDR3 comprises 13 residues. Germline V lookup: CDR1 LNHNV, CDR2 YYDKDF (reference sequence). The CDR3 DNA reads TGTGCCACCAGCAGAGTAGGGCCGGAGACCCAGTACTTC. Translated: CATSRVGPETQYF.